The next 4 T cell receptor beta chains were all read from a single sample in a study of T cell changes during pregnancy in multiple sclerosis. Some clones are missing from TCRdb's copy, which holds only in-frame ones; the method was immunoSEQ multiplex PCR. The sample has 35,000 to 45,000 clones; about nine tenths are singletons. The sequences come from peripheral blood, collected in the second trimester of pregnancy. All receptors derive from a female donor in good health, enrolled as a control in a pregnancy study.

The rearrangement joins TRBV27 to TRBJ1-5; the match to TRBD1 covers 9 bases. V shed 5 bases, J shed 4 bases, and the junction held 9 bases outside the gene matches. The CDR3 is 16 residues long. Germline V gene sequence: CDR1 MNHEY, CDR2 SMNVEV (reference sequence). Here the CDR3 DNA reads TGTGCCAGCAGTCGCGGGGGGACAGGGTTAAATCAGCCCCAGCATTTT. It is translated as CASSRGGTGLNQPQHF.

The chain combines TRBV11-2 with TRBJ2-7, with D uncertain. In germline, CDR1 is SGHAT, CDR2 FQNNGV. Trimming removed 2 bases from V and 1 base from J, with 3 bases in between. CDR3 length: 12 residues. The CDR3 bases are TGTGCCAGCAGCTTAACATCCTACGAGCAGTACTTC. This sequence encodes CASSLTSYEQYF.

The rearrangement joins TRBV25-1 to TRBJ1-1, with D tentatively TRBD1 (5 bases). Germline V CDR1 and CDR2: MGHDK, SYGVNS. With 0 bases removed from V and 1 base from J, the gap between germline ends came to 12 bases. The CDR3 is made up of 16 amino acids. The CDR3 nucleotides read TGTGCCAGCAGTGAATACAGGGCAGGGCCGAACACTGAAGCTTTCTTT. Its protein product is CASSEYRAGPNTEAFF.

This rearrangement joins TRBV30 to TRBJ1-2; unclear D gene. The CDR3 is made up of 11 amino acids. The V gene lost 3 bases and the J gene lost 4 bases, with 6 bases spanning the gap. Germline CDR1 and CDR2: GTSNPN and SVGIG (reference sequence). CDR3 sequence: CAWRAGYGYTF. The DNA of the CDR3 is TGTGCCTGGAGGGCAGGCTATGGCTACACCTTC.